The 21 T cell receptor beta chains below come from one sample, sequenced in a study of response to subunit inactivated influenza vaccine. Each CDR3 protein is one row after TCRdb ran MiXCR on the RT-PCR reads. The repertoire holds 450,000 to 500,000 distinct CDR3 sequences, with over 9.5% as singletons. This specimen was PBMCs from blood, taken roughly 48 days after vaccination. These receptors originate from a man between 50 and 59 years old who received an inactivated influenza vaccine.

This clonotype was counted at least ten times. The CDR3 spells CASSRGQTSYEQYF. Here the CDR3 DNA reads TGTGCCAGCAGCCGGGGACAGACTTCCTACGAGCAGTACTTC. The chain recombines TRBV12-3 or TRBV12-4 with TRBJ2-7; TRBD1 matches 7 bases. With V trimmed by 6 bases and J by 1 base, 6 bases remained unmatched. The CDR3 is made up of 14 amino acids.

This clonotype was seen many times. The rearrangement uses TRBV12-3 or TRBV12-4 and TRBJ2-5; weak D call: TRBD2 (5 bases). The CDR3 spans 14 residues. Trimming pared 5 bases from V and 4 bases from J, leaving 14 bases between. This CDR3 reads CASSELGMGETQYF. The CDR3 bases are TGTGCCAGCAGTGAACTAGGGATGGGAGAGACCCAGTACTTC.

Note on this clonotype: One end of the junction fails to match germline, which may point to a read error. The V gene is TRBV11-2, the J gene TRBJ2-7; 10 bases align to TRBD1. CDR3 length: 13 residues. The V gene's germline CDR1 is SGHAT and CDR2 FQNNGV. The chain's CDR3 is CATSRDRGREQYF. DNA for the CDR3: TGTGCCACCAGCCGGGACAGGGGACGCGAGCAGTACTTC.

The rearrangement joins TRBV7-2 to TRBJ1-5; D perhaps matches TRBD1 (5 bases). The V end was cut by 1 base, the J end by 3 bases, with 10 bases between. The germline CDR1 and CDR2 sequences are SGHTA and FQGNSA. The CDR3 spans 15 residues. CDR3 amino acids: CASSLGYRSNQPQHF. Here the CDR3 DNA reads TGTGCCAGCAGCTTAGGGTACAGGTCCAATCAGCCCCAGCATTTT.

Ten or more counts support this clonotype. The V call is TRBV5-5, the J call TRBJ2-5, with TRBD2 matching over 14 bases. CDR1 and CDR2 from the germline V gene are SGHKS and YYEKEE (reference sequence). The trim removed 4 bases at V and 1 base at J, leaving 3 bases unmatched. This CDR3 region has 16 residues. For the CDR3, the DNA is TGTGCCAGCAGCCCGGGACTAGCGGGGGTCCAAGAGACCCAGTACTTC. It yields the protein CASSPGLAGVQETQYF.

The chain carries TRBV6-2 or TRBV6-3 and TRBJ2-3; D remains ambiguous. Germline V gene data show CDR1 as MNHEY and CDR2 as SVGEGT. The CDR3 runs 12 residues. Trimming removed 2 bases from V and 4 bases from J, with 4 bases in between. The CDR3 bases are TGTGCCAGCAGTTACGGGTCAGATACGCAGTATTTT. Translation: CASSYGSDTQYF.

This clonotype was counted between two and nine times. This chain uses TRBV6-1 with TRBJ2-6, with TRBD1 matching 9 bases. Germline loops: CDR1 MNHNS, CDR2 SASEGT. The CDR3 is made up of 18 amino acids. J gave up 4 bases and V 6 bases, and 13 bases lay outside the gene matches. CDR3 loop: CASRTFGQGTRGANVLTF. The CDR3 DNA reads TGTGCCAGCAGGACCTTCGGACAGGGGACGAGAGGGGCCAACGTCCTGACTTTC.

CDR3 sequence reads: CASSLENFGTDLYEQYF. The CDR3 DNA reads as TGTGCCAGCAGCTTAGAGAACTTTGGGACGGACCTTTACGAGCAGTACTTC. The rearrangement uses TRBV7-8 and TRBJ2-7; D possibly matches TRBD1 or TRBD2 (5 bases each). The CDR3 has 17 amino acids. Germline assignment: CDR1 SGHVS and CDR2 FQNEAQ. V lost 1 base, J lost 4 bases, and 20 bases lay in between.

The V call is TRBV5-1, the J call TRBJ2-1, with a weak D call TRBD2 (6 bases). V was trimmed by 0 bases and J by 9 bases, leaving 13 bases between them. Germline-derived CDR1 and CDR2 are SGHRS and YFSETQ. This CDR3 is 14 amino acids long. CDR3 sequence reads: CASSLALAGPEQFF. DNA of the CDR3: TGCGCCAGCAGCTTGGCCCTGGCGGGGCCTGAGCAGTTCTTC.

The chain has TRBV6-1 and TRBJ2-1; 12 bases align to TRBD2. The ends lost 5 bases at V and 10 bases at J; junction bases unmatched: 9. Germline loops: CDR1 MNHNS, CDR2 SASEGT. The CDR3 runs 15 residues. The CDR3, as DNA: TGTGCCAGCAGTACCTCTAGCGGGAGGGCGTGGGAGCAGTTCTTC. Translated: CASSTSSGRAWEQFF.

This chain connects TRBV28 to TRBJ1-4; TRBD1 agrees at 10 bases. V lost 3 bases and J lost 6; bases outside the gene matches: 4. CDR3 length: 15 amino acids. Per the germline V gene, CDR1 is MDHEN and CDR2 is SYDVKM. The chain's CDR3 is CASSLPGQGYEKLFF. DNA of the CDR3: TGTGCCAGCAGTTTGCCGGGACAGGGGTATGAAAAACTGTTTTTT. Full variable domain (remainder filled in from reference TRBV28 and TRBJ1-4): DVKVTQSSRYLVKRTGEKVFLECVQDMDHENMFWYRQDPGLGLRLIYFSYDVKMKEKGDIPEGYSVSREKKERFSLILESASTNQTSMYLCASSLPGQGYEKLFFGSGTQLSVL.

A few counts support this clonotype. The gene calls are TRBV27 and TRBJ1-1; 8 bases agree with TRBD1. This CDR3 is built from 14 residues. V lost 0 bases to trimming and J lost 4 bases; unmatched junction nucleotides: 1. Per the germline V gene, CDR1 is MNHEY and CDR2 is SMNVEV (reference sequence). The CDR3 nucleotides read TGTGCCAGCAGTTTATCACAGGGGGGCACTGAAGCTTTCTTT. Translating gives CASSLSQGGTEAFF.

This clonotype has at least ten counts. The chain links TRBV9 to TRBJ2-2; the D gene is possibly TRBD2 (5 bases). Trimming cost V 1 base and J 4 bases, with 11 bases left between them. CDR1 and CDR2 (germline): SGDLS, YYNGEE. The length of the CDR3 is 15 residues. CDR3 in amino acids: CASSVLRGSTGELFF. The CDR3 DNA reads TGTGCCAGCAGCGTATTGCGAGGGAGCACCGGGGAGCTGTTTTTT.

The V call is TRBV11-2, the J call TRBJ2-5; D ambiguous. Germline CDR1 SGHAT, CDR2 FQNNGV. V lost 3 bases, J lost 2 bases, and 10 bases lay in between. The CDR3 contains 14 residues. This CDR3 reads CASSLGGAQETQYF. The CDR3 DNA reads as TGTGCCAGCAGCTTGGGCGGTGCGCAAGAGACCCAGTACTTC.

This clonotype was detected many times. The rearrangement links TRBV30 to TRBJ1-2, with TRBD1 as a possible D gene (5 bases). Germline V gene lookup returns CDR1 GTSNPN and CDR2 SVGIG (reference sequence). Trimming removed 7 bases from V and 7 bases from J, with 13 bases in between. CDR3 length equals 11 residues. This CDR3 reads CALEWGGGYTF. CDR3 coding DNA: TGTGCCTTAGAATGGGGGGGTGGCTACACCTTC. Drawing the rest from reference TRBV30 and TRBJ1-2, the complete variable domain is SQTIHQWPATLVQPVGSPLSLECTVEGTSNPNLYWYRQAAGRGLQLLFYSVGIGQISSEVPQNLSASRPQDRQFILSSKKLLLSDSGFYLCALEWGGGYTFGSGTRLTVV.

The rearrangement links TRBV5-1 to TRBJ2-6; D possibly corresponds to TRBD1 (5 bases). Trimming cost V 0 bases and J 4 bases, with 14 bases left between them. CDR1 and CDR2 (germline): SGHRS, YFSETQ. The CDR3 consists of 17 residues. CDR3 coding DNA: TGCGCCAGCAGCTTGGTGGCCCCAGGGTCCGGGGCCAACGTCCTGACTTTC. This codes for CASSLVAPGSGANVLTF.

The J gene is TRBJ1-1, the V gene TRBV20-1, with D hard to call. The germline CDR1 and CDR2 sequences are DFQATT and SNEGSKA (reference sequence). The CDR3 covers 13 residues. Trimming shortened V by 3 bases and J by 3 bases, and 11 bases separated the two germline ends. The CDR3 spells CSASEGSDTEAFF. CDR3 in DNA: TGCAGTGCTAGTGAGGGCTCGGACACTGAAGCTTTCTTT.

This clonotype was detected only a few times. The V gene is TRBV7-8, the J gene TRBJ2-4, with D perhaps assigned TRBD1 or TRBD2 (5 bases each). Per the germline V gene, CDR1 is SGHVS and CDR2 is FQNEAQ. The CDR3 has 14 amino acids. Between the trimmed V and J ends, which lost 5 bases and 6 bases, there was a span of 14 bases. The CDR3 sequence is CASSPRDPLNIQYF. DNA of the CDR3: TGTGCCAGCAGCCCCCGGGACCCCTTAAACATTCAGTACTTC. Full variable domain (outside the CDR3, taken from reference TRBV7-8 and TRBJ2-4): GAGVSQSPRYKVAKRGQDVALRCDPISGHVSLFWYQQALGQGPEFLTYFQNEAQLDKSGLPSDRFFAERPEGSVSTLKIQRTQQEDSAVYLCASSPRDPLNIQYFGAGTRLSVL.

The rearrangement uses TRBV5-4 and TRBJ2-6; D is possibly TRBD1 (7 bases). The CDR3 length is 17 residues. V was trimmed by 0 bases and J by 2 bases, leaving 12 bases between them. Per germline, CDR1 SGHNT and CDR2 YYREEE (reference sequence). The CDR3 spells CASSLGQGGTGANVLTF. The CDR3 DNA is TGTGCCAGCAGCTTGGGACAGGGAGGAACTGGGGCCAACGTCCTGACTTTC.

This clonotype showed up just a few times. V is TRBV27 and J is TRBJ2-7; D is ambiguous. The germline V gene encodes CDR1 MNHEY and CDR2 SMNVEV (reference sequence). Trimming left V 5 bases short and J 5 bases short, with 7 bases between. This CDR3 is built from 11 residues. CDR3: CASSAAHEQYF. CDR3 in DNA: TGTGCCAGCAGTGCCGCCCACGAGCAGTACTTC.

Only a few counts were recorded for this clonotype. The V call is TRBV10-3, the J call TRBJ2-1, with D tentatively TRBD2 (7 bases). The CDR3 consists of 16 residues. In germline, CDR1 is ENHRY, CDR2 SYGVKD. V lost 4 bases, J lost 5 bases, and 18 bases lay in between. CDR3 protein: CAISVGAGKGDNEQFF. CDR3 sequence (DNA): TGTGCCATCAGTGTGGGAGCGGGGAAGGGGGACAATGAGCAGTTCTTC.